The sequence of this T cell receptor beta chain was determined in a study of blood T cell repertoires in COVID-19. Assay: immunoSEQ multiplex PCR; the TCRdb copy retains only in-frame clones and omits some. The data show more than 200,000 clones, with about nine tenths seen just once and over 1.5% held by the top ten. Trimming removed 6 bases from V and 9 bases from J, with 21 bases in between. The CDR3 has 14 residues. The germline CDR1 and CDR2 sequences are MNHNS and SASEGT. Grouping used clinical history reported by participants in a survey and questionnaire. This clone was seen only once. This TCR came from a man in his forties who had recovered from COVID-19. The chain is built from TRBV6-1 and TRBJ2-7, with D tentatively TRBD2 (6 bases). Sequencing used PBMCs or T cells enriched from blood (not recorded which). The chain's CDR3 is CASRPTGTESGQYF. Written as DNA, the CDR3 is TGTGCCAGCAGACCGACCGGGACTGAAAGTGGGCAGTACTTC.